This TCR beta chain was sequenced in a study of cytomegalovirus exposure and HLA in healthy donors. Whole-study findings and limits: A later analysis reportedly found that, within productive TCRs, an Asian-associated ancestry cluster had fewer N-insertions than the mean observed across the approximately 660 donors. HLA-A and HLA-B allele assignments for most subjects were reportedly predicted accurately using TCR beta sequences. The productive fraction for most TCR beta V segments was about 90% or about 30% in an earlier analysis.

The length of the CDR3 is 14 residues. The germline gives CDR1 SQVTM, CDR2 ANQGSEA. Trimming at V came to 6 bases and at J to 1 base, leaving 5 bases not matched to a gene. It was with 60 Vbeta and 13 Jbeta primers that the PCR ran. Original processing methods: A later analysis counted around 74 million unique TCR beta chains, around 10 million shared. Some clones are missing from TCRdb's copy, which holds only in-frame ones; the method was immunoSEQ multiplex PCR. From that table come the V and J calls and clone size; the DNA was used to work out D and trimming. The profile covers approximately 81,000 clones, with around 74% appearing a single time and 6% to 8% taken by the ten largest. This clone was counted between two and nine times. Antigen: not known.

Sequenced sample: PBMCs. The V call is TRBV29-1, the J call TRBJ2-7, with 11 nucleotides matching TRBD1. The TCR sequence derives from a woman aged 50 to 60 in good health and CMV-seropositive. Here the CDR3 DNA reads TGCAGCGTAGGACAGGGGGCGCGGTCCTACGAGCAGTACTTC. This translates into CSVGQGARSYEQYF.